The 13 T cell receptor beta chains in this list originate from one sample, sequenced in a study of shared T cell receptors in the human thymus. Repertoires were generated with immunoSEQ multiplex PCR, while TCRdb's copy carries only in-frame clones and drops some. The sample shows about 380,000 clones, 95% of them seen only once. The sample was thymocytes. The receptors here all came from a human donor.

The chain combines TRBV18 with TRBJ2-5, with 9 bases aligning to TRBD2. There are 18 residues in the CDR3. Trimming at V came to 1 base and at J to 5 bases, leaving 14 bases not matched to a gene. Germline V CDR1 and CDR2: KGHSH, LQKENI. CDR3: CASSPQGSGREQRETQYF. The CDR3 coding sequence is TGTGCCAGCTCACCACAAGGTAGCGGGAGAGAACAACGGGAGACCCAGTACTTC.

V gene TRBV19 combines with J gene TRBJ2-7; perhaps D is TRBD1 or TRBD2 (5 bases each). The CDR3 runs 14 residues. CDR1 and CDR2 (germline): LNHDA, SQIVND (reference sequence). The ends were cut back, 6 bases at V and 5 bases at J, with 17 bases in the middle. CDR3 sequence (DNA): TGTGCCAGTAGGAGGGACCACCGCGAGGACGAGCAGTACTTC. As protein: CASRRDHREDEQYF.

This sequence joins TRBV27 and TRBJ2-3, with D maybe TRBD1 (8 bases). Germline CDR1 reads MNHEY; CDR2 reads SMNVEV (reference sequence). The CDR3 has 19 amino acids. The germline V and J ends were trimmed by 9 bases and 4 bases, with 32 bases remaining between them. The CDR3: CASSPGQDTGAGASDTQYF. CDR3 coding DNA: TGTGCCAGTTCCCCGGGACAGGATACTGGGGCGGGAGCCTCAGATACGCAGTATTTT.

This chain joins TRBV11-2 and TRBJ2-5; tentatively, D is TRBD2 (5 bases). The CDR3 is 18 residues long. The germline gives CDR1 SGHAT, CDR2 FQNNGV. Trimming left V 2 bases short and J 5 bases short, with 24 bases between. As DNA, the CDR3 is TGTGCCAGCAGCTTAATGAGACGGCAAGAGGGAAATGGGGAGACCCAGTACTTC. Amino acid sequence: CASSLMRRQEGNGETQYF.

The J gene is TRBJ2-5, the V gene TRBV20-1; D not resolved. Germline loops: CDR1 DFQATT, CDR2 SNEGSKA (reference sequence). The V and J ends lost 4 bases and 10 bases respectively, with 7 bases between them. The CDR3 extends over 9 amino acids. The CDR3 DNA follows: TGCAGTGCTACGCTTGGCCAGTACTTC. Translating it yields CSATLGQYF.

The chain has TRBV6-5 and TRBJ1-2, with D possibly TRBD1 on 5 matching bases. Trimming took 6 bases from V and 0 from J, leaving 11 bases between them. Looked up from germline, CDR1 is MNHEY and CDR2 is SVGAGI. The CDR3 sequence is 14 residues long. CDR3 residues: CASRTQGANYGYTF. In nucleotides, the CDR3 is TGTGCCAGCAGAACCCAGGGTGCTAACTATGGCTACACCTTC.

This chain links TRBV11-2 with TRBJ2-2; 12 bases match TRBD2. The CDR3 is 17 amino acids. Germline CDR1 reads SGHAT; CDR2 reads FQNNGV. With V trimmed by 5 bases and J by 4 bases, 8 bases remained unmatched. As DNA, the CDR3 is TGTGCCAGCAGCCCGCGACTAGCGGGAGTACTCACCGGGGAGCTGTTTTTT. It encodes CASSPRLAGVLTGELFF.

The genes are TRBV15 and TRBJ2-7, with a weak D call TRBD1 (6 bases). This CDR3 is built from 16 residues. Germline V lookup: CDR1 LNHNV, CDR2 YYDKDF (reference sequence). The V end was cut by 0 bases, the J end by 0 bases, with 12 bases between. CDR3 loop: CATSRDGQGHSYEQYF. CDR3 bases: TGTGCCACCAGCAGAGATGGGCAGGGACACTCCTACGAGCAGTACTTC.

The chain carries TRBV4-2 and TRBJ1-2, with D unclear. This CDR3 contains 12 residues. Germline V CDR1 and CDR2: LGHNA, YNFKEQ. Deletions cut 0 bases from V and 14 bases from J, with 13 bases between. In DNA, the CDR3 is TGTGCCAGCAGCCAAGAGAATCAGGAACGTACCTTC. This encodes CASSQENQERTF.

The rearrangement links TRBV19 to TRBJ1-2, with 7 bases that match TRBD1. From germline, CDR1 is LNHDA and CDR2 SQIVND (reference sequence). The CDR3 sequence is 16 residues long. Trimming cost V 1 base and J 4 bases; bases outside gene matches: 9. CDR3: CASSIARRDSFYGYTF. Here the CDR3 DNA reads TGTGCCAGTAGTATAGCCCGAAGGGACAGTTTCTATGGCTACACCTTC.

The V and J genes are TRBV5-5 and TRBJ2-3; D gene uncertain. Germline V gives CDR1 SGHKS, CDR2 YYEKEE (reference sequence). This CDR3 is built from 13 residues. Trimming took 3 bases from V and 6 from J, leaving 11 bases between them. CDR3 residues: CASSSSVRDTQYF. CDR3 in DNA: TGTGCCAGCAGCTCCTCGGTGCGGGATACGCAGTATTTT.

The chain is built from TRBV5-6 and TRBJ2-3, with a possible D match to TRBD2 (5 bases). The CDR3 totals 14 residues. Germline loops: CDR1 SGHDT, CDR2 YYEEEE. V lost 4 bases, J lost 6 bases, and 15 bases lay in between. The CDR3 region has the DNA TGTGCCAGCAGCCGACTACAGCGGCGGGATACGCAGTATTTT. This sequence encodes CASSRLQRRDTQYF.

The V and J genes are TRBV18 and TRBJ1-3; D gene uncertain. CDR1 is KGHSH and CDR2 is LQKENI in the germline V gene. There are 14 residues in the CDR3. The V end lost 1 base, the J end lost 7 bases, and 11 bases lay between the germline ends. The CDR3 is CASSPRLGFNTIYF. The CDR3 DNA reads TGTGCCAGCTCACCACGGCTGGGATTTAACACCATATATTTT.